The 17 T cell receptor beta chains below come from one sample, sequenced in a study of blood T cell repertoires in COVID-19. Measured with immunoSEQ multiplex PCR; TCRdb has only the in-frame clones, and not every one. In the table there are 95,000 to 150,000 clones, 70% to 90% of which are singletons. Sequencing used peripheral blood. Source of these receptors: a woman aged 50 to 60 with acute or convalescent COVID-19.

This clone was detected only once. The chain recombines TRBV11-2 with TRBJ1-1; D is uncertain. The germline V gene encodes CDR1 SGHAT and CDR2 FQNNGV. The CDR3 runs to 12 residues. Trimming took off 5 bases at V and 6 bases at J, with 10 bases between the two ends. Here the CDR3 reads CASSHDSAEAFF. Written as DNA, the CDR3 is TGTGCCAGCAGCCATGACTCGGCTGAAGCTTTCTTT.

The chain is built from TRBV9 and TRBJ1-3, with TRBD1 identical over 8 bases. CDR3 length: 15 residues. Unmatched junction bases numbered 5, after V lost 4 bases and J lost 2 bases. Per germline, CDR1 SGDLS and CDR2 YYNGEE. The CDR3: CASSIRGLTGNTIYF. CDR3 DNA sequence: TGTGCCAGCAGCATCAGGGGGCTTACTGGAAACACCATATATTTT.

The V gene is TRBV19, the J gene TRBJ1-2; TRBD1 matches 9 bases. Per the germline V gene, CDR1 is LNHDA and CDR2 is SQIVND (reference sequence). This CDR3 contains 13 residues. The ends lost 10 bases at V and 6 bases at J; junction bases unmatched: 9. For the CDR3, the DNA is TGTGCCACCCAGGGGGACAGGGCTAATGGCTACACCTTC. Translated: CATQGDRANGYTF.

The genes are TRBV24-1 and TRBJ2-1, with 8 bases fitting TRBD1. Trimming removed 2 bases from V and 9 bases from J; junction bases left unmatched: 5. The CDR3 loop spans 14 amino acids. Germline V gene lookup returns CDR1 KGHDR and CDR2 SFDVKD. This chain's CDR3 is CATSDSGQGGEQFF. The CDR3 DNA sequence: TGTGCCACCAGTGATTCCGGACAGGGAGGTGAGCAGTTCTTC.

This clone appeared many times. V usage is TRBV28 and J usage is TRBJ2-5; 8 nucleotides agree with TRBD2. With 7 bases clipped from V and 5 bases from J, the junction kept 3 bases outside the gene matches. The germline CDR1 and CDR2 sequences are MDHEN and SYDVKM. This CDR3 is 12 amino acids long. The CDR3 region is CASMTSEETQYF. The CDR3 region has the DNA TGTGCCAGCATGACTAGCGAGGAGACCCAGTACTTC.

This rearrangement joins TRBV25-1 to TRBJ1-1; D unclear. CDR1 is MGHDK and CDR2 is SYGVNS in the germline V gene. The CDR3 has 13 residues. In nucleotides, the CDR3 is TGTGCTCCCGTGGCAGGCCCGAACACTGAAGCTTTCTTT. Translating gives CAPVAGPNTEAFF.

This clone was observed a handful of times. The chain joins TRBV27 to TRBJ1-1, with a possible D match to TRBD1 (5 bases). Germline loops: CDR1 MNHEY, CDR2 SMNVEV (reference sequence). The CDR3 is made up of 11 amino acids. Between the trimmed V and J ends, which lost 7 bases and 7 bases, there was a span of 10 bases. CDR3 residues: CASTAGGEAFF. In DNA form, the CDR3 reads TGTGCCAGCACCGCGGGGGGTGAAGCTTTCTTT.

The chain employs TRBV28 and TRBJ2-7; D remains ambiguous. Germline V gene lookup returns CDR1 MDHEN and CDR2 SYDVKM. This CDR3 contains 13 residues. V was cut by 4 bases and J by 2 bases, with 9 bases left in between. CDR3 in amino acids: CASSSLGPYEQYF. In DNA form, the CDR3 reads TGTGCCAGCAGTTCCCTAGGCCCCTACGAGCAGTACTTC.

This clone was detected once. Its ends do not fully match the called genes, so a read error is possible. CDR3 bases: TGTGCCAGCAGTCCGGGACAGGTCAACTATGGCCACACCTTC. Translating it yields CASSPGQVNYGHTF. The chain has TRBV6-5 and TRBJ1-2; 8 positions agree with TRBD1. This CDR3 is built from 14 residues. The germline V gene encodes CDR1 MNHEY and CDR2 SVGAGI.

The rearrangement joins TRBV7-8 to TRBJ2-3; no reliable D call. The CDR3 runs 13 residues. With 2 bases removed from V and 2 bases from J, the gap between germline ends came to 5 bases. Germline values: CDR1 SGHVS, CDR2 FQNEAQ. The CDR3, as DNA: TGTGCCAGCAGCTTATCAGTCACAGATACGCAGTATTTT. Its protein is CASSLSVTDTQYF.

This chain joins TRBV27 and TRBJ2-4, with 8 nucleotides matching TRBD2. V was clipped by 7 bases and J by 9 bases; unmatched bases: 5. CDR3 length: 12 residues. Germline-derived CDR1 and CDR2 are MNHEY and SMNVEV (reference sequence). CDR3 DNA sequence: TGTGCCAGCACCTCTGCGGGAGGCATTCAGTACTTC. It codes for CASTSAGGIQYF.

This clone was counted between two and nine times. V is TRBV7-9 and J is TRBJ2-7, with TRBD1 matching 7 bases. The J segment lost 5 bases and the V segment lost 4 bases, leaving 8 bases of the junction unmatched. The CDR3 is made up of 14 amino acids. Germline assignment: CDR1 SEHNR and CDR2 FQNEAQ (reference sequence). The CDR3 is CASSSDRDVNEQYF. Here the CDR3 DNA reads TGTGCCAGCAGCTCAGACAGGGACGTCAACGAGCAGTACTTC.

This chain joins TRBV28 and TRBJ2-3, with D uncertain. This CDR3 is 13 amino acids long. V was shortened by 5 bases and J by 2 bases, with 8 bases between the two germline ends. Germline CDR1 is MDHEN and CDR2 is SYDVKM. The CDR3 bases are TGTGCCAGCAGTCTCCAGAACACAGATACGCAGTATTTT. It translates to CASSLQNTDTQYF.

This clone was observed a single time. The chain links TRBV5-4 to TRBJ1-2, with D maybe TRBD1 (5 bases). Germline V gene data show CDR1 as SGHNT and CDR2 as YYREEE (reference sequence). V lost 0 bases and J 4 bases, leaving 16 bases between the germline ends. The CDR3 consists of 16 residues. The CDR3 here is CASSLAGRPVTYGYTF. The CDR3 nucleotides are TGTGCCAGCAGCTTGGCAGGGAGGCCCGTGACCTATGGCTACACCTTC.

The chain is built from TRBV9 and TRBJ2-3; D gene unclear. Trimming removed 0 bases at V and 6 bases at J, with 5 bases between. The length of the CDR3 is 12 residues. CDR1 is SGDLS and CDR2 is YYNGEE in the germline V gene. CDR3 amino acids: CASSVAKDTQYF. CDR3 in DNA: TGTGCCAGCAGCGTAGCTAAGGATACGCAGTATTTT.

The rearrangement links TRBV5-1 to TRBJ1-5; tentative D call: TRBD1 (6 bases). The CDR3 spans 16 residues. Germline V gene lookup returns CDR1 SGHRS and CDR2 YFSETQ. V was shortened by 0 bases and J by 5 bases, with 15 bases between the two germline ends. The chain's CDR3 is CASSLGGGGADQPQHF. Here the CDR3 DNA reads TGCGCCAGCAGCTTGGGAGGCGGGGGCGCTGATCAGCCCCAGCATTTT.

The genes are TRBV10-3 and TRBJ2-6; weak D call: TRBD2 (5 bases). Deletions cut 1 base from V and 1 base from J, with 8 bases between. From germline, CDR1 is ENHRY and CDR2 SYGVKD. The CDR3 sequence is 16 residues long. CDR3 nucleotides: TGTGCCATCAGTGAGTACCGGGGATCTGGGGCCAACGTCCTGACTTTC. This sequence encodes CAISEYRGSGANVLTF.